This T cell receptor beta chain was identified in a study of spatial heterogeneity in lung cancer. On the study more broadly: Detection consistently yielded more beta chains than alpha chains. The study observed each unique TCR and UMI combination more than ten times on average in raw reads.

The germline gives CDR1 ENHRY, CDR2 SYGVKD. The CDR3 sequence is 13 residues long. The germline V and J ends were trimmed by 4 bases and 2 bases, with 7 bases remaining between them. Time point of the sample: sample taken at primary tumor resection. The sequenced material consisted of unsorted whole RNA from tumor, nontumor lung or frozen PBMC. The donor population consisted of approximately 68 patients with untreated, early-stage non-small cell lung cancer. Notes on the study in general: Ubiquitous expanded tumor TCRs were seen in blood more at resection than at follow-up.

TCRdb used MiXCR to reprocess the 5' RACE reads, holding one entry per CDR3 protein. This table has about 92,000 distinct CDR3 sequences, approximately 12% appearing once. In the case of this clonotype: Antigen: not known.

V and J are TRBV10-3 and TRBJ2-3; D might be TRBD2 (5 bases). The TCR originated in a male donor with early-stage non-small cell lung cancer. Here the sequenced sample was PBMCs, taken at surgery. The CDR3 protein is CAISGDYTDTQYF. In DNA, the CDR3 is TGTGCCATCAGTGGTGACTACACAGATACGCAGTATTTT.